Presented here are 18 T cell receptor beta chains from one specimen sequenced in a study of T-cell memory formation after mild COVID-19. Via MiXCR, TCRdb re-called the 5' RACE reads, giving one row per CDR3 protein. The table includes a few hundred thousand distinct CDR3 sequences, around 15% detected once. The specimen sequenced was PBMCs or a T cell subset sorted from them (not recorded which). The receptors were gathered from a young man who had mild COVID-19 (a few samples of this study predate the infection). Cell type and time point are not known.

This clonotype was picked up a small number of times. The chain combines TRBV11-2 with TRBJ2-7; D remains unclear. The CDR3 covers 16 residues. Trimming removed 5 bases from V and 3 bases from J, with 20 bases in between. CDR1 is SGHAT, CDR2 FQNNGV, per germline. The CDR3 loop is CASSQTQGVMNYEQYF. CDR3 DNA sequence: TGTGCCAGCAGCCAGACTCAAGGAGTGATGAACTACGAGCAGTACTTC.

This clonotype occurred a few times. The chain has TRBV4-3 and TRBJ1-5; D remains unclear. The CDR3 is made up of 12 amino acids. V dropped 8 bases and J dropped 7 bases, with 12 bases sitting between them. Germline CDR1 and CDR2: LGHNA and YSLEER. The CDR3 region has the DNA TGCGCCAGCCAAGACGAAGGACAGCCCCAGCATTTT. Protein: CASQDEGQPQHF.

Only a few counts were recorded for this clonotype. J is TRBJ1-5 and V is TRBV19; 9 nucleotides align to TRBD1. CDR3 length: 16 amino acids. The germline gives CDR1 LNHDA, CDR2 SQIVND (reference sequence). The V segment lost 5 bases and the J segment 2 bases; nucleotides outside the gene matches: 7. The CDR3 region is CASSPDRGIGNQPQHF. The CDR3, as DNA: TGTGCCAGTAGTCCGGACAGGGGTATCGGCAATCAGCCCCAGCATTTT.

This chain connects TRBV6-7 to TRBJ1-1, with no clear D. TRBV6-7 is an ORF for which the function is uncertain. Trimming stripped 0 bases from V and 4 bases from J, with 12 bases between. This CDR3 contains 15 residues. CDR3 sequence (DNA): TGTGCCAGCAGTTACTCGAGGTCGAATGGCACTGAAGCTTTCTTT. The encoded protein is CASSYSRSNGTEAFF.

Note on this clonotype: Its ends do not fully match the called genes, so a read error is possible. The chain uses TRBV6-5 and TRBJ2-3; TRBD1 agrees at 8 bases. CDR1 and CDR2 from the germline V gene are MNHEY and SVGAGI. This CDR3 has 15 amino acids. Here the CDR3 DNA reads TGTGCCAGCAGTTACTCGAAATCCGGACAGGGACAGCTACTTTTT. Translated: CASSYSKSGQGQLLF.

V usage is TRBV5-1 and J usage is TRBJ2-5; D remains unclear. Germline values: CDR1 SGHRS, CDR2 YFSETQ. The V end was cut by 3 bases, the J end by 2 bases, with 2 bases between. This CDR3 spans 11 amino acids. As DNA, the CDR3 is TGCGCCAGCAGCTGGCAAGAGACCCAGTACTTC. Amino acids: CASSWQETQYF.

The table lists this clonotype with a few counts. This chain links TRBV20-1 with TRBJ2-3; unclear D gene. CDR3 length equals 10 residues. The V end was cut by 5 bases, the J end by 5 bases, with 5 bases between. Germline CDR1 is DFQATT and CDR2 is SNEGSKA (reference sequence). CDR3 sequence (DNA): TGCAGTGCTCTAGAAGATACGCAGTATTTT. It codes for CSALEDTQYF.

The V and J genes are TRBV7-2 and TRBJ2-5; possible D gene TRBD2, 5 bases. Trimming removed 2 bases from V and 2 bases from J, with 12 bases in between. The germline V gene encodes CDR1 SGHTA and CDR2 FQGNSA. CDR3 length: 15 residues. The CDR3 loop reads CASSLRGIVQETQYF. The CDR3 bases are TGTGCCAGCAGCTTACGGGGAATAGTGCAAGAGACCCAGTACTTC.

The table lists this clonotype with a few counts. The gene calls are TRBV29-1 and TRBJ1-1; D remains unclear. Germline CDR1 SQVTM, CDR2 ANQGSEA. Trimming cost V 1 base and J 6 bases, with 12 bases left between them. The CDR3 has 13 residues. CDR3 DNA: TGCAGCGTTGAAGGGGAAGTTTTATCTGAAGCTTTCTTT. As protein: CSVEGEVLSEAFF.

This clonotype turned up a few times. This sequence joins TRBV7-3 and TRBJ1-1; TRBD1 aligns across 10 bases. V gave up 5 bases and J gave up 2 bases; unmatched junction bases: 5. This CDR3 comprises 15 residues. Germline V gene data show CDR1 as SGHTA and CDR2 as FQGTGA. CDR3 nucleotides: TGTGCCAGCAGCCCGACAGGGGGCGTAAACACTGAAGCTTTCTTT. Residues: CASSPTGGVNTEAFF.

This chain connects TRBV9 to TRBJ2-7; 9 bases match TRBD1. The CDR3 runs 16 residues. Germline V CDR1 and CDR2: SGDLS, YYNGEE. J gave up 5 bases and V 4 bases, and 13 bases lay outside the gene matches. CDR3 bases: TGTGCCAGCAGCAAACCACAACAGGGGGCGAGGGACGAGCAGTACGTC. Translating it yields CASSKPQQGARDEQYV.

This clonotype was detected only a few times. This chain links TRBV5-1 with TRBJ2-5; TRBD2 is a possible D gene (6 bases). Between the trimmed V and J ends, which lost 2 bases and 1 base, there was a span of 9 bases. CDR3 length: 14 residues. Germline values: CDR1 SGHRS, CDR2 YFSETQ. CDR3 bases: TGCGCCAGCAGCTTCGCGGGGAGCCAAGAGACCCAGTACTTC. Its translation: CASSFAGSQETQYF.

This chain connects TRBV19 to TRBJ1-1; the D is unclear. CDR1 and CDR2 from the germline V gene are LNHDA and SQIVND (reference sequence). The CDR3 runs to 16 residues. Trimming shortened V by 5 bases and J by 1 base, and 17 bases separated the two germline ends. CDR3 sequence reads: CASSPRRQVSNTEAFF. CDR3 in DNA: TGTGCCAGTAGTCCACGGCGGCAGGTGTCGAACACTGAAGCTTTCTTT.

This clonotype was seen repeatedly, ten times or more. V is TRBV5-1 and J is TRBJ2-6; possibly TRBD1 for D (6 bases). Looked up from germline, CDR1 is SGHRS and CDR2 is YFSETQ. The V and J ends lost 7 bases and 4 bases respectively, with 12 bases between them. There are 14 residues in the CDR3. CDR3 nucleotides: TGCGCCAGCCGACAGGCCGGCGGGGCCAACGTCCTGACTTTC. Translation: CASRQAGGANVLTF.

The V call is TRBV7-2, the J call TRBJ2-5; weak D call: TRBD1 (5 bases). The V and J ends lost 6 bases and 5 bases respectively, with 10 bases between them. This CDR3 region has 12 residues. Germline values: CDR1 SGHTA, CDR2 FQGNSA. Here the CDR3 DNA reads TGTGCCAGCAGGGGCAGGGCGGAGACCCAGTACTTC. The encoded protein is CASRGRAETQYF.

This clonotype showed up just once. A junction end diverges from the germline sequence, so it may reflect a read error. V usage is TRBV28 and J usage is TRBJ1-1, with D tentatively TRBD1 (6 bases). The CDR3 spans 13 residues. Germline CDR1 and CDR2: MDHEN and SYDVKM. CDR3 nucleotide sequence: TGTGCCAGCAGTTTGGCGGGGGGCACTGAAGCTTTATTT. It translates to CASSLAGGTEALF.

This clonotype came up a few times. Germline and junction disagree at one end, which may indicate a read error. The V and J genes are TRBV5-1 and TRBJ1-6; D may be TRBD1 (6 bases). The CDR3 contains 15 residues. Germline V gene lookup returns CDR1 SGHRS and CDR2 YFSETQ. The CDR3 reads CASSWTGTPNSALHF. The CDR3 DNA follows: TGCGCCAGCAGCTGGACCGGGACACCCAATTCGGCCCTCCATTTT.

The chain combines TRBV3-1 with TRBJ2-5; the D is unclear. There are 13 residues in the CDR3. Germline V gene data show CDR1 as LGHDT and CDR2 as YNNKEL (reference sequence). Trimming removed 4 bases at V and 4 bases at J, with 10 bases between. This chain's CDR3 is CASSLSAGETQYF. CDR3 DNA: TGTGCCAGCAGCCTGAGTGCAGGAGAGACCCAGTACTTC.